This T cell receptor beta chain came from a study of blood T cell repertoires in COVID-19. Assay used: immunoSEQ multiplex PCR; TCRdb lists only in-frame clones, some missing. This sample has more than 300,000 clones, with more than 70% found just once. The CDR3 has 17 residues. Trimming left V 0 bases short and J 5 bases short, with 16 bases between. CDR1 LNHDA and CDR2 SQIVND come from the germline V gene (reference sequence). The sequencing sample was made of peripheral blood. This receptor was obtained from a woman aged 30 to 39 with COVID-19, enrolled during active disease. This chain links TRBV19 with TRBJ2-2; tentative D call: TRBD2 (5 bases). CDR3 protein: CASSIDLFAGGTGELFF. In nucleotides, the CDR3 is TGTGCCAGTAGTATAGATCTATTTGCGGGCGGGACCGGGGAGCTGTTTTTT.